The 8 T cell receptor beta chains in this list originate from one sample, sequenced in a study of cytomegalovirus exposure and HLA in healthy donors. The PCR ran on 60 Vbeta and 13 Jbeta primers. Assay used: immunoSEQ multiplex PCR; TCRdb lists only in-frame clones, some missing. The sample holds over 200,000 clones. Sequencing was performed on PBMCs. The receptors shown here come from a woman aged 25 to 39 in good health and CMV-seropositive.

The chain is built from TRBV11-2 and TRBJ2-5, with 13 bases identical to TRBD2. This CDR3 comprises 15 residues. Looked up from germline, CDR1 is SGHAT and CDR2 is FQNNGV. Germline trimming cut 3 bases from V and 5 bases from J; bases unmatched to any gene: 3. CDR3 sequence (DNA): TGTGCCAGCAGCTTTACTAGCGGGGGGGAGGAGACCCAGTACTTC. Its translation: CASSFTSGGEETQYF.

The gene calls are TRBV18 and TRBJ2-7; 11 bases align to TRBD1. With 5 bases clipped from V and 5 bases from J, the junction kept 8 bases outside the gene matches. Germline-derived CDR1 and CDR2 are KGHSH and LQKENI. The length of the CDR3 is 15 residues. The DNA of the CDR3 is TGTGCCAGCTCAGCTCCAAGGACAGGGGGCGACGAGCAGTACTTC. Protein: CASSAPRTGGDEQYF.

The rearrangement uses TRBV5-1 and TRBJ2-5; 9 bases map to TRBD2. CDR3 length: 18 residues. J was trimmed by 1 base and V by 4 bases; bases with no gene match: 14. Germline-derived CDR1 and CDR2 are SGHRS and YFSETQ. CDR3 sequence reads: CASSPDMGLAGLQETQYF. The CDR3, as DNA: TGCGCCAGCAGCCCCGATATGGGGCTAGCGGGACTCCAAGAGACCCAGTACTTC. Complete variable domain (other parts from reference TRBV5-1 and TRBJ2-5): KAGVTQTPRYLIKTRGQQVTLSCSPISGHRSVSWYQQTPGQGLQFLFEYFSETQRNKGNFPGRFSGRQFSNSRSEMNVSTLELGDSALYLCASSPDMGLAGLQETQYFGPGTRLLVL.

The chain couples TRBV27 to TRBJ1-2; 7 bases are a match to TRBD1. Germline CDR1 reads MNHEY; CDR2 reads SMNVEV (reference sequence). J lost 2 bases, V lost 4 bases, and 7 bases had no gene match. The CDR3 has 15 amino acids. CDR3 in amino acids: CASSSGTEANYGYTF. Written as DNA, the CDR3 is TGTGCCAGCAGTTCCGGGACAGAAGCCAACTATGGCTACACCTTC.

This chain uses TRBV4-1 with TRBJ1-1, with D unclear. The CDR3 loop spans 13 amino acids. V gave up 4 bases and J gave up 5 bases, with 11 bases separating them. The germline CDR1 and CDR2 sequences are MGHRA and YSYEKL. CDR3 protein: CASSRDSGTEAFF. The CDR3 region has the DNA TGCGCCAGCAGCCGGGATTCGGGGACTGAAGCTTTCTTT.

This sequence joins TRBV2 and TRBJ1-4, with 9 bases fitting TRBD1. The CDR3 loop spans 15 amino acids. Germline V CDR1 and CDR2: SNHLY, FYNNEI. V lost 6 bases and J lost 7; bases outside the gene matches: 9. CDR3 protein: CASSFPTGGGEKLFF. The CDR3, as DNA: TGTGCCAGCAGCTTTCCGACAGGGGGGGGTGAAAAACTGTTTTTT.

V usage is TRBV6-4 and J usage is TRBJ2-1; 12 nucleotides agree with TRBD2. CDR3 length: 15 amino acids. After removal of 4 bases from V and 2 bases from J, the junction contained 0 bases not matched to a gene. CDR1 is MRHNA, CDR2 SNTAGT, per germline. CDR3 DNA sequence: TGTGCCAGCAGTGGACTAGCGGGAGCCTACAATGAGCAGTTCTTC. This gives the protein CASSGLAGAYNEQFF.

This rearrangement joins TRBV19 to TRBJ2-1; TRBD2 agrees at 9 bases. Germline V lookup: CDR1 LNHDA, CDR2 SQIVND (reference sequence). Trimming removed 6 bases from V and 4 bases from J; junction bases left unmatched: 7. This CDR3 region has 15 residues. The CDR3 spells CASRREGLSYNEQFF. The CDR3 bases are TGTGCCAGTAGGCGGGAGGGCCTTTCGTACAATGAGCAGTTCTTC. Full variable domain (missing parts from reference TRBV19 and TRBJ2-1): DGGITQSPKYLFRKEGQNVTLSCEQNLNHDAMYWYRQDPGQGLRLIYYSQIVNDFQKGDIAEGYSVSREKKESFPLTVTSAQKNPTAFYLCASRREGLSYNEQFFGPGTRLTVL.